This TCR beta chain originates from a study of blood T cells in healthy people across ages. This clonotype occurred many times. The antigen is undetermined. The use of a sample-barcoded 5' primer and a J-beta primer mix characterized a second PCR of about 7 to 12 cycles. MiXCR was run by TCRdb on the 5' RACE reads, yielding one entry per CDR3 protein. This sample carries fewer than 750,000 distinct CDR3 sequences, about 51% of them seen once, and the ten largest clones take approximately 12%. Findings of the study overall: Versus aged donors, long-lived donors had higher diversity and more naive CD4+ cells.

The CDR3 is 11 amino acids. The V gene end was trimmed by 6 bases and the J gene end by 8 bases; junction bases not matched to a gene: 1. Germline loops: CDR1 ENHRY, CDR2 SYGVKD. Ten milliliters of peripheral blood were drawn from each donor into EDTA-treated tubes. Whenever a sample was processed, at least 6 million PBMCs were isolated. This clonotype was obtained from a woman aged 80 or over in good health. The sequenced sample was blood. The genes are TRBV10-3 and TRBJ2-1, with 7 bases aligning to TRBD1. The CDR3 region is CAIRGTDEQFF. The CDR3 coding sequence is TGTGCCATCAGGGGGACAGATGAGCAGTTCTTC.